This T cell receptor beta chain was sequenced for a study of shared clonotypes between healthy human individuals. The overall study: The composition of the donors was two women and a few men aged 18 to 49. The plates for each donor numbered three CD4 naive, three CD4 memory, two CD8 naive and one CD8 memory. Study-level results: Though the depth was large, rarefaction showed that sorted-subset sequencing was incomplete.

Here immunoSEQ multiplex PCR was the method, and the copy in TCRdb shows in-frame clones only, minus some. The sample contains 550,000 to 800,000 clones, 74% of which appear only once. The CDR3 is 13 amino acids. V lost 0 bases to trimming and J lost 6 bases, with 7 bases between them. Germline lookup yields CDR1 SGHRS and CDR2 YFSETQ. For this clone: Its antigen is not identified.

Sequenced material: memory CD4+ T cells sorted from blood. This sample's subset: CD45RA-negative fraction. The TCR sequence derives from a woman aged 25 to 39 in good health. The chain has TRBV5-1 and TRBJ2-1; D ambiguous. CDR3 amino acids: CASSLATVNEQFF. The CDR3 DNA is TGCGCCAGCAGCTTGGCCACGGTCAATGAGCAGTTCTTC.